These 26 T cell receptor beta chains came from one sample sequenced in a study of T-cell memory formation after mild COVID-19. TCRdb passed the 5' RACE reads through MiXCR, listing each CDR3 protein once. The sample carries roughly 150,000 distinct CDR3 sequences, 13% to 15% recorded once. Sequences were obtained from PBMCs or a T cell subset sorted from them (not recorded which). Receptors were obtained from an adult woman who had mild COVID-19 (a few samples of this study predate the infection). Cell type and time point are not known.

Ten or more counts support this clonotype. V usage is TRBV20-1 and J usage is TRBJ2-7; 7 nucleotides match TRBD1. This CDR3 region has 15 residues. Germline CDR1 reads DFQATT; CDR2 reads SNEGSKA (reference sequence). V dropped 0 bases and J dropped 0; count of bases not matched to a gene: 5. CDR3 sequence: CSARDKYRGSYEQYF. The CDR3 nucleotides are TGCAGTGCTAGAGATAAGTACAGGGGCTCCTACGAGCAGTACTTC.

This clonotype was seen a handful of times. The chain couples TRBV27 to TRBJ1-6; D is undetermined. V lost 6 bases and J 13 bases, leaving 13 bases between the germline ends. The CDR3 has 12 residues. Germline assignment: CDR1 MNHEY and CDR2 SMNVEV (reference sequence). The CDR3 reads CASSPIMAPLHF. DNA of the CDR3: TGTGCCAGCAGCCCTATCATGGCTCCCCTCCACTTT.

This clonotype was recorded a few times. This chain joins TRBV20-1 and TRBJ2-3; D not certain. Between the trimmed V and J ends, which lost 0 bases and 3 bases, there was a span of 10 bases. The germline V gene encodes CDR1 DFQATT and CDR2 SNEGSKA (reference sequence). This CDR3 has 14 amino acids. The DNA for the CDR3 is TGCAGTGCTAGAGATCTAAAGTATACAGATACGCAGTATTTT. It yields the protein CSARDLKYTDTQYF.

The rearrangement links TRBV27 to TRBJ2-7; possibly TRBD2 for D (7 bases). Trimming removed 5 bases at V and 5 bases at J, with 13 bases between. Germline V CDR1 and CDR2: MNHEY, SMNVEV (reference sequence). The CDR3 extends over 13 amino acids. CDR3: CASSRGGLNEQYF. The CDR3 region has the DNA TGTGCCAGCAGTAGGGGGGGCCTCAACGAGCAGTACTTC.

The chain links TRBV20-1 to TRBJ2-7; weak D call: TRBD1 (5 bases). The germline V and J ends were trimmed by 0 bases and 6 bases, with 12 bases remaining between them. CDR1 is DFQATT, CDR2 SNEGSKA, per germline (reference sequence). CDR3 length: 13 residues. The CDR3 loop reads CSARDGALVEQYF. CDR3 nucleotides: TGCAGTGCTAGAGATGGGGCTTTGGTCGAGCAGTACTTC.

In this sample, this clonotype turned up a few times. The gene calls are TRBV18 and TRBJ1-3, with D perhaps TRBD1 (6 bases). Germline CDR1 is KGHSH and CDR2 is LQKENI. Trimming shortened V by 3 bases and J by 0 bases, and 12 bases separated the two germline ends. The CDR3 is made up of 16 amino acids. Here the CDR3 DNA reads TGTGCCAGCTCACCCAGGACAGAAATCTCTGGAAACACCATATATTTT. This translates into CASSPRTEISGNTIYF.

This clonotype was counted a few times. V gene TRBV30 combines with J gene TRBJ2-1; D unresolved. Trimming pared 1 base from V and 0 bases from J, leaving 10 bases between. Germline lookup yields CDR1 GTSNPN and CDR2 SVGIG (reference sequence). The CDR3 loop spans 15 amino acids. This chain's CDR3 is CAWSGKQISYNEQFF. In nucleotides, the CDR3 is TGTGCCTGGAGTGGGAAACAGATCTCCTACAATGAGCAGTTCTTC.

The V gene is TRBV30, the J gene TRBJ2-5; perhaps TRBD2 as D (6 bases). The CDR3 is made up of 16 amino acids. The V and J ends lost 0 bases and 1 base respectively, with 15 bases between them. The V gene's germline CDR1 is GTSNPN and CDR2 SVGIG (reference sequence). CDR3 loop: CAWSVPGRLPQETQYF. CDR3 DNA sequence: TGTGCCTGGAGTGTACCGGGGAGGCTACCCCAAGAGACCCAGTACTTC.

The chain links TRBV2 to TRBJ1-2; maybe TRBD1 (5 bases). The V gene lost 6 bases and the J gene lost 3 bases, with 11 bases spanning the gap. Germline CDR1 reads SNHLY; CDR2 reads FYNNEI. The CDR3 is 13 amino acids. This chain's CDR3 is CASSLGPDYGYTF. In nucleotides, the CDR3 is TGTGCCAGCAGCCTGGGACCCGACTATGGCTACACCTTC. Using reference TRBV2 and TRBJ1-2 for the parts outside the CDR3, the full variable domain is EPEVTQTPSHQVTQMGQEVILRCVPISNHLYFYWYRQILGQKVEFLVSFYNNEISEKSEIFDDQFSVERPDGSNFTLKIRSTKLEDSAMYFCASSLGPDYGYTFGSGTRLTVV.

V usage is TRBV30 and J usage is TRBJ2-7, with D hard to call. From germline, CDR1 is GTSNPN and CDR2 SVGIG (reference sequence). The V end was cut by 2 bases, the J end by 5 bases, with 7 bases between. This CDR3 spans 11 amino acids. CDR3 sequence: CAWSFSHEQYF. The CDR3 DNA reads TGTGCCTGGAGTTTTTCTCACGAGCAGTACTTC.

This clonotype was picked up a small number of times. The V gene is TRBV5-1, the J gene TRBJ2-1, with D perhaps TRBD2 (6 bases). The V end was cut by 7 bases, the J end by 0 bases, with 14 bases between. The CDR3 loop spans 15 amino acids. Germline assignment: CDR1 SGHRS and CDR2 YFSETQ. CDR3 loop: CASGSDYSSYNEQFF. The CDR3 DNA sequence: TGCGCCAGCGGGTCGGACTATAGCTCCTACAATGAGCAGTTCTTC.

V usage is TRBV27 and J usage is TRBJ2-1; D remains unclear. The ends were cut back, 8 bases at V and 4 bases at J, with 24 bases in the middle. Looked up from germline, CDR1 is MNHEY and CDR2 is SMNVEV (reference sequence). The CDR3 totals 17 residues. In DNA, the CDR3 is TGTGCCAGCGCCGTTCTCCCGTTGGGCAGAGCGTACAATGAGCAGTTCTTC. Amino acid sequence: CASAVLPLGRAYNEQFF.

This chain uses TRBV12-3 or TRBV12-4 with TRBJ1-1; possible D gene TRBD1, 6 bases. The CDR3 totals 14 residues. The ends were cut back, 6 bases at V and 4 bases at J, with 15 bases in the middle. In DNA form, the CDR3 reads TGTGCCAGCAGAAAACAGGGTGGTGGCACTGAAGCTTTCTTT. It translates to CASRKQGGGTEAFF.

This clonotype was seen a few times. The rearrangement uses TRBV5-6 and TRBJ2-3, with D possibly being TRBD2 (5 bases). Germline V gives CDR1 SGHDT, CDR2 YYEEEE. The CDR3 loop spans 16 amino acids. V was trimmed by 0 bases and J by 0 bases, leaving 11 bases between them. The CDR3 here is CASSLAGLASTDTQYF. CDR3 sequence (DNA): TGTGCCAGCAGCTTGGCTGGTCTAGCCAGCACAGATACGCAGTATTTT.

The chain has TRBV9 and TRBJ2-1, with 9 positions matching TRBD2. Germline CDR1 SGDLS, CDR2 YYNGEE. J lost 10 bases, V lost 0 bases, and 5 bases had no gene match. This CDR3 is 14 amino acids long. CDR3 protein: CASSVGVAGDEQFF. Here the CDR3 DNA reads TGTGCCAGCAGCGTAGGGGTAGCGGGAGACGAGCAGTTCTTC.

There are a few counts of this clonotype. The V and J genes are TRBV6-6 and TRBJ2-2; D call uncertain. CDR1 and CDR2 from the germline V gene are MNHNY and SVGAGI (reference sequence). The CDR3 length is 15 residues. V was clipped by 1 base and J by 6 bases, with 12 bases between them. CDR3 sequence reads: CASSYLRSQAGELFF. In DNA form, the CDR3 reads TGTGCCAGCAGTTACTTGAGATCCCAGGCCGGGGAGCTGTTTTTT.

The chain employs TRBV7-9 and TRBJ2-7; D gene uncertain. The CDR3 consists of 13 residues. V lost 1 base to trimming and J lost 6 bases, with 10 bases between them. CDR1 is SEHNR and CDR2 is FQNEAQ in the germline V gene (reference sequence). The CDR3 DNA sequence: TGTGCCAGCAGCTTAGAAGAGTCGAGCGAGCAGTACTTC. Its protein is CASSLEESSEQYF.

A remark on this clonotype: This could be a read error, since a much larger clone is one nucleotide away. The chain is built from TRBV6-6 and TRBJ2-3, with no clear D. Trimming left V 6 bases short and J 0 bases short, with 4 bases between. This CDR3 contains 12 residues. CDR1 and CDR2 (germline): MNHNY, SVGAGI (reference sequence). CDR3 DNA: TGTGCCAGCAGACCTAGCACAGATACGCAGTATTTT. It yields the protein CASRPSTDTQYF.

V usage is TRBV7-6 and J usage is TRBJ2-1, with D unresolved. CDR3 size: 11 residues. The V end was cut by 2 bases, the J end by 11 bases, with 7 bases between. Germline V lookup: CDR1 SGHVS, CDR2 FNYEAQ. CDR3: CASSLTTQQFF. The CDR3 nucleotides are TGTGCCAGCAGCTTAACTACTCAGCAGTTCTTC.

This clonotype appeared a few times. V usage is TRBV4-1 and J usage is TRBJ2-2, with D uncertain. Trimming removed 2 bases from V and 6 bases from J, with 19 bases in between. The germline CDR1 and CDR2 sequences are MGHRA and YSYEKL. This CDR3 has 17 amino acids. CDR3 in amino acids: CASSQLQTGVVPGELFF. CDR3 DNA: TGCGCCAGCAGCCAACTGCAGACCGGTGTCGTCCCCGGGGAGCTGTTTTTT.

V usage is TRBV2 and J usage is TRBJ2-3; D ambiguous. Germline CDR1 reads SNHLY; CDR2 reads FYNNEI. V lost 1 base and J lost 6, with 14 bases in between. The CDR3 consists of 15 residues. Here the CDR3 reads CASSEETYPLDTQYF. In nucleotides, the CDR3 is TGTGCCAGCAGTGAAGAAACCTACCCCCTGGATACGCAGTATTTT. Full variable domain (missing parts from reference TRBV2 and TRBJ2-3): EPEVTQTPSHQVTQMGQEVILRCVPISNHLYFYWYRQILGQKVEFLVSFYNNEISEKSEIFDDQFSVERPDGSNFTLKIRSTKLEDSAMYFCASSEETYPLDTQYFGPGTRLTVL.

This clonotype was counted a few times. The CDR3 coding sequence is TGTGCCAGCAGCTCGACTAGCGGGGGAACAAGCACAGATACGCAGTATTTT. Its translation is CASSSTSGGTSTDTQYF. The chain has TRBV9 and TRBJ2-3; 12 bases map to TRBD2. The V segment lost 4 bases and the J segment 0 bases; nucleotides outside the gene matches: 6. The CDR3 is made up of 17 amino acids. Germline CDR1 and CDR2: SGDLS and YYNGEE. Complete variable domain (other parts from reference TRBV9 and TRBJ2-3): DSGVTQTPKHLITATGQRVTLRCSPRSGDLSVYWYQQSLDQGLQFLIQYYNGEERAKGNILERFSAQQFPDLHSELNLSSLELGDSALYFCASSSTSGGTSTDTQYFGPGTRLTVL.

The rearrangement uses TRBV24-1 and TRBJ1-1, with TRBD1 as a possible D gene (5 bases). V lost 9 bases to trimming and J lost 1 base, with 11 bases between them. CDR3 size: 13 residues. CDR1 KGHDR and CDR2 SFDVKD come from the germline V gene. The CDR3 protein is CATRRGSNTEAFF. The CDR3 DNA follows: TGTGCCACCCGTCGGGGGTCGAACACTGAAGCTTTCTTT.

This clonotype appeared a few times. V usage is TRBV20-1 and J usage is TRBJ2-3; D is perhaps TRBD1 (6 bases). Trimming shortened V by 0 bases and J by 1 base, and 11 bases separated the two germline ends. In germline, CDR1 is DFQATT, CDR2 SNEGSKA (reference sequence). The CDR3 extends over 15 amino acids. The DNA for the CDR3 is TGCAGTGCTAGAGAACAGGGTGGGGGCACAGATACGCAGTATTTT. Translated, it gives CSAREQGGGTDTQYF.

The V call is TRBV7-3, the J call TRBJ1-1; D remains ambiguous. The V end was cut by 0 bases, the J end by 3 bases, with 5 bases between. The CDR3 covers 13 residues. The germline CDR1 and CDR2 sequences are SGHTA and FQGTGA. The CDR3 region has the DNA TGTGCCAGCAGCTTAACGGCATACACTGAAGCTTTCTTT. It yields the protein CASSLTAYTEAFF.

J is TRBJ2-6 and V is TRBV18; weak D call: TRBD1 (6 bases). Deletions cut 5 bases from V and 2 bases from J, with 13 bases between. Germline assignment: CDR1 KGHSH and CDR2 LQKENI. This CDR3 has 16 residues. The CDR3 sequence is CASSSTGVAGANVLTF. DNA for the CDR3: TGTGCCAGCTCATCGACAGGTGTGGCTGGGGCCAACGTCCTGACTTTC.